Described below is a single TCR beta chain sequence and its context. The antigen remains unidentified. Profiling relied on immunoSEQ multiplex PCR, and the TCRdb table lists in-frame clones only, not all of them. The repertoire holds 89,000 or so clones, 80% to 90% seen once, with roughly 15% in the top ten. This sample is part of a study of T cell responses to AZD1222 COVID-19 vaccine. Turning to the study itself: Investigators merged groups given second doses at roughly 4 or roughly 12 weeks.

Trimming took off 3 bases at V and 1 base at J, with 15 bases between the two ends. Germline V gene data show CDR1 as SNHLY and CDR2 as FYNNEI. This CDR3 is built from 16 residues. Study-level findings and limits: Baseline testing showed seropositivity in only five to seven AZD1222 recipients. Per reports, nearly half of all spike-specific TCRs target regions that are unmutated in variants. Donors were mostly white British, more females; clonal diversity possibly underestimated.

The specimen comprised peripheral blood, sampled on day 0 of AZD1222 vaccination. The chain has TRBV2 and TRBJ2-5; TRBD1 might be the D (6 bases). The TCR originated in an adult in good health. Here the CDR3 DNA reads TGTGCCAGCAGTGACCCTTCACAGGGCCCCCAAGAGACCCAGTACTTC. Translated, it gives CASSDPSQGPQETQYF.